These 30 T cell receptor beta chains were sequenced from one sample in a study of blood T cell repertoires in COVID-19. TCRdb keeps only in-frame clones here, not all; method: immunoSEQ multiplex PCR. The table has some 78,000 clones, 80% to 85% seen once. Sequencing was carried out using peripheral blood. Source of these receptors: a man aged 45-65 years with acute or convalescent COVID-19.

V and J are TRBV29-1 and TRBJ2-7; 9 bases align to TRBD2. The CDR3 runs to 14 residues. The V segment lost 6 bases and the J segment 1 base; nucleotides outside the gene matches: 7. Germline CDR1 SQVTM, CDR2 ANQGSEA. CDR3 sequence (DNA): TGCAGCGTGGGGATTAGCGGGGGTTCCTACGAGCAGTACTTC. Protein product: CSVGISGGSYEQYF.

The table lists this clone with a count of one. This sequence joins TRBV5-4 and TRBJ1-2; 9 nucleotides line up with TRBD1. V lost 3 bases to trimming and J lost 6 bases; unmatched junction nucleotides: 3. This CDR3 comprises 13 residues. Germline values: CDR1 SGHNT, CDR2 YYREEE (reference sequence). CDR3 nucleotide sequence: TGTGCCAGCAGCTGGGGACAGGGAAATGGCTACACCTTC. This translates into CASSWGQGNGYTF.

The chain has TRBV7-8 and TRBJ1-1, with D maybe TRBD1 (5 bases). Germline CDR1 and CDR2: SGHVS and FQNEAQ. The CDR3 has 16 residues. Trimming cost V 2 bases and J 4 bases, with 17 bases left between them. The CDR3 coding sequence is TGTGCCAGCAGCTTACTGGCAGGGTCGGCGAGCACTGAAGCTTTCTTT. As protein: CASSLLAGSASTEAFF.

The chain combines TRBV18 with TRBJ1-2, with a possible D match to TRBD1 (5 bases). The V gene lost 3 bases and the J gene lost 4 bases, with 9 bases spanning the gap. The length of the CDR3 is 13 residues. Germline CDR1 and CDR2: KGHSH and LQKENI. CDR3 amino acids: CASSPDRTYGYTF. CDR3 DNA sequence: TGTGCCAGCTCACCCGACAGAACCTATGGCTACACCTTC.

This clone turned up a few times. The CDR3 bases are TGTGCCAGCAGCTTAGACGGGAGGGCCACCGGGGAGCTGTTTTTT. Translation: CASSLDGRATGELFF. V and J are TRBV11-3 and TRBJ2-2, with 8 bases lining up with TRBD2. This CDR3 spans 15 amino acids. Germline CDR1 SGHNT, CDR2 YENEEA. V shed 0 bases, J shed 4 bases, and the junction held 1 base outside the gene matches.

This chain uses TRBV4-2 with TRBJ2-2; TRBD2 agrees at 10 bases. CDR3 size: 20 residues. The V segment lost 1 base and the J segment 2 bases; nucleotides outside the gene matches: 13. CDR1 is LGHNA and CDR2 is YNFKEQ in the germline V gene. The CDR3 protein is CASSQATSGGAFSNTGELFF. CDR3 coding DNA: TGTGCCAGCAGCCAAGCGACGAGCGGGGGGGCTTTCTCTAACACCGGGGAGCTGTTTTTT.

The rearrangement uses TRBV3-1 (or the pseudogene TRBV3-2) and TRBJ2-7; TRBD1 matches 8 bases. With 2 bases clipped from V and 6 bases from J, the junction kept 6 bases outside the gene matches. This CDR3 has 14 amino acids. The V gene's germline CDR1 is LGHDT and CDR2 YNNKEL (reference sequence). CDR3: CASSQRQGAGEQYF. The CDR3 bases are TGTGCCAGCAGCCAAAGGCAGGGGGCGGGCGAGCAGTACTTC.

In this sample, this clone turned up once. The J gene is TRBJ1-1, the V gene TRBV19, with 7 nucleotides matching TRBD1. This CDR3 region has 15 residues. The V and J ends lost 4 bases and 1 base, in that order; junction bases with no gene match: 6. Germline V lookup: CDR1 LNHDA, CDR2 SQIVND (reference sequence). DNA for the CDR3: TGTGCCAGTAGTAGACAGGGCAGGGGGAACACTGAAGCTTTCTTT. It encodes CASSRQGRGNTEAFF.

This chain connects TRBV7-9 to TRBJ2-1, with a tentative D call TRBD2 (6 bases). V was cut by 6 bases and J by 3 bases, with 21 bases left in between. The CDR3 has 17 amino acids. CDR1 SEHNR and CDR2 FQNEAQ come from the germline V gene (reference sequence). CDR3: CASSPPAGFRNYNEQFF. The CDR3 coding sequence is TGTGCCAGCAGTCCGCCGGCGGGGTTCCGGAACTACAATGAGCAGTTCTTC.

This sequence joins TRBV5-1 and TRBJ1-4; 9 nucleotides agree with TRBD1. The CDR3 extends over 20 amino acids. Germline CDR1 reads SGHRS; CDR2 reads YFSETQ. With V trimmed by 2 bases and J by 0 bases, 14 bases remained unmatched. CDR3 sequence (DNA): TGCGCCAGCAGCTTTAGGCCGGGACAGGGATTAGGAGCAACTAATGAAAAACTGTTTTTT. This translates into CASSFRPGQGLGATNEKLFF.

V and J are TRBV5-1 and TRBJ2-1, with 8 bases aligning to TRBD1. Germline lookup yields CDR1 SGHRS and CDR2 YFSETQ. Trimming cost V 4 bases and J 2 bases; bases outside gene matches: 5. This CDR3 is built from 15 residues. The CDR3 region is CASSATDRAYNEQFF. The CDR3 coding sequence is TGCGCCAGCAGCGCTACGGACAGGGCCTACAATGAGCAGTTCTTC.

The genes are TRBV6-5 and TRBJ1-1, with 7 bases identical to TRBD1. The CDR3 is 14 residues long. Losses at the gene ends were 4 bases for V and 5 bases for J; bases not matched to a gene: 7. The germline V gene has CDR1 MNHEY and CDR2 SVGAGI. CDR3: CASSFRGGGTEAFF. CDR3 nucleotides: TGTGCCAGCAGTTTTAGAGGGGGCGGGACTGAAGCTTTCTTT.

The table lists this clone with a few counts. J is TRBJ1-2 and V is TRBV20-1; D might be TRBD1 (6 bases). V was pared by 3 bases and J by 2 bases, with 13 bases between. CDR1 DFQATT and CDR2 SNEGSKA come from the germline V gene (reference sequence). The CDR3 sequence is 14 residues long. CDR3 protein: CSASYSGQNYGYTF. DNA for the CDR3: TGCAGTGCTAGTTATTCCGGACAGAACTATGGCTACACCTTC.

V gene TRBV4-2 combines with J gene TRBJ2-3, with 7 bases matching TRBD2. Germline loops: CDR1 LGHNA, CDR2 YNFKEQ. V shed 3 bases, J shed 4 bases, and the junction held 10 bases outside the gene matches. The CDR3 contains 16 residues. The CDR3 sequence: CASSQGGPSYSDTQYF. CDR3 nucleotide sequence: TGTGCCAGCAGCCAGGGAGGGCCTAGCTATTCAGATACGCAGTATTTT.

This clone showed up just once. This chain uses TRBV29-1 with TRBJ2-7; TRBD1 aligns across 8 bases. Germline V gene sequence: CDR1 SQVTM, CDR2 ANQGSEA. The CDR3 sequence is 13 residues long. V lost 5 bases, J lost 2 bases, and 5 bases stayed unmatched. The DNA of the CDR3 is TGCAGCGTTCAGGGGGCCTCCCCCTACGAGCAGTACTTC. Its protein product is CSVQGASPYEQYF.

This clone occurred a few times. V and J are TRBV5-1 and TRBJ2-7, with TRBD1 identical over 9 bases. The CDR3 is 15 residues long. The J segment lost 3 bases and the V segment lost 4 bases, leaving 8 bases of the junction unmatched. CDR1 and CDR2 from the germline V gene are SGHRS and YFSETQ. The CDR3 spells CASSKGQGGLYEQYF. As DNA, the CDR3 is TGCGCCAGCAGCAAGGGACAGGGCGGACTCTACGAGCAGTACTTC.

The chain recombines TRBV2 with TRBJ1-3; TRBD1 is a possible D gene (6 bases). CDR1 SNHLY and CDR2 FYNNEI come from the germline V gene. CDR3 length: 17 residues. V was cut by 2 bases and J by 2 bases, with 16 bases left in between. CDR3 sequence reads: CASSESGTLIAGNTIYF. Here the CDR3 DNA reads TGTGCCAGCAGTGAATCGGGGACATTAATTGCTGGAAACACCATATATTTT.

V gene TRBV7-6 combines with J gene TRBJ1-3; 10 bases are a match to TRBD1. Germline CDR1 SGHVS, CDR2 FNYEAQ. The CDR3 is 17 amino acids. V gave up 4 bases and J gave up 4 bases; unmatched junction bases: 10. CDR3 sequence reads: CASSSPWDRGRGNTIYF. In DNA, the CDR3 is TGTGCCAGCAGCTCCCCTTGGGACAGGGGACGAGGAAACACCATATATTTT.

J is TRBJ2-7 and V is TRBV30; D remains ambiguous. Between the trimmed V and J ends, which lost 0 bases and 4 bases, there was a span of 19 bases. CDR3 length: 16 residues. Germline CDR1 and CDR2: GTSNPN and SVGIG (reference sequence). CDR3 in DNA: TGTGCCTGGAGTGTACATTCAGGCTTGGTCCTATACGAGCAGTACTTC. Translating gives CAWSVHSGLVLYEQYF.

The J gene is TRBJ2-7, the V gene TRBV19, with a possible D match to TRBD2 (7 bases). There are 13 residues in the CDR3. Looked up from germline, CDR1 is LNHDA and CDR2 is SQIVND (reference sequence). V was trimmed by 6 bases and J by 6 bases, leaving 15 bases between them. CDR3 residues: CASRPRGAVEQYF. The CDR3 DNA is TGTGCCAGTAGACCACGGGGGGCAGTCGAGCAGTACTTC.

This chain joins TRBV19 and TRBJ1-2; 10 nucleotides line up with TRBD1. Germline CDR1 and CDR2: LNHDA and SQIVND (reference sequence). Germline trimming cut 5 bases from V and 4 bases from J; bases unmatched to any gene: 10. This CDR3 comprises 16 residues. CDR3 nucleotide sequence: TGTGCCAGTAGTCCCCGAGGACAGGGGGTTAGCTATGGCTACACCTTC. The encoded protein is CASSPRGQGVSYGYTF.

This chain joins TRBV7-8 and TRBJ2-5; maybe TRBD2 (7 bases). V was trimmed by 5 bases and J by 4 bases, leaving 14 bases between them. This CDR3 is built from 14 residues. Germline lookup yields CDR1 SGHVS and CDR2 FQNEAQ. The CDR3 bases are TGTGCCAGCAGCCCGGGGGCTAGCGGAGAGACCCAGTACTTC. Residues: CASSPGASGETQYF.

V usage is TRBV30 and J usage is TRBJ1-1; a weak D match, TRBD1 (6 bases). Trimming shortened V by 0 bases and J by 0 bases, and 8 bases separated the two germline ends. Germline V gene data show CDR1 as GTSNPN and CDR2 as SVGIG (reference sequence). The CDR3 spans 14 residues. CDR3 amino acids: CAWSVPGVNTEAFF. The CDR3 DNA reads TGTGCCTGGAGTGTACCAGGGGTGAACACTGAAGCTTTCTTT. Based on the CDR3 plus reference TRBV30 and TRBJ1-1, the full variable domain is SQTIHQWPATLVQPVGSPLSLECTVEGTSNPNLYWYRQAAGRGLQLLFYSVGIGQISSEVPQNLSASRPQDRQFILSSKKLLLSDSGFYLCAWSVPGVNTEAFFGQGTRLTVV.

DNA for the CDR3: TGTGCCAGCAGCTCACAGGGTGAAAAACTGTTTTTT. It yields the protein CASSSQGEKLFF. V is TRBV7-9 and J is TRBJ1-4; TRBD1 is a possible D gene (6 bases). CDR1 SEHNR and CDR2 FQNEAQ come from the germline V gene (reference sequence). Trimming shortened V by 4 bases and J by 7 bases, and 7 bases separated the two germline ends. This CDR3 is 12 amino acids long.

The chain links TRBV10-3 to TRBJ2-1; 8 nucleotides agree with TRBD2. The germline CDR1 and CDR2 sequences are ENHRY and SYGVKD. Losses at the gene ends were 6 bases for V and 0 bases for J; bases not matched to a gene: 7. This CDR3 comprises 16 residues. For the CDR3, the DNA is TGTGCCATCAGCGCTAGCGGGCCTAACTCCTACAATGAGCAGTTCTTC. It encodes CAISASGPNSYNEQFF.

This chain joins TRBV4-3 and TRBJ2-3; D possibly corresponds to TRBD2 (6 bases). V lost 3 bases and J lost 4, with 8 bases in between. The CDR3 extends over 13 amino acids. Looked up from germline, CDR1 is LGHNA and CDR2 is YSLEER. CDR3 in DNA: TGCGCCAGCAGCCAGGACTATTCAGATACGCAGTATTTT. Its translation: CASSQDYSDTQYF.

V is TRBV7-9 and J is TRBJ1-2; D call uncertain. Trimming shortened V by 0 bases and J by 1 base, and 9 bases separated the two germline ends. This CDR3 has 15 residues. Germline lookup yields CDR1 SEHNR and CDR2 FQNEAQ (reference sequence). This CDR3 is CASSLATTINYGYTF. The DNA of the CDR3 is TGTGCCAGCAGCTTAGCTACCACAATTAACTATGGCTACACCTTC.

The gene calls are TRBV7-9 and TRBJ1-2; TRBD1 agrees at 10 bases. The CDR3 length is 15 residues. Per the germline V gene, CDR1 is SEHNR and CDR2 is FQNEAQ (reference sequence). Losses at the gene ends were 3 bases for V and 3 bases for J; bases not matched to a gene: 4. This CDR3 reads CASSLGQGIHYGYTF. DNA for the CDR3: TGTGCCAGCAGCTTGGGACAGGGGATCCACTATGGCTACACCTTC.

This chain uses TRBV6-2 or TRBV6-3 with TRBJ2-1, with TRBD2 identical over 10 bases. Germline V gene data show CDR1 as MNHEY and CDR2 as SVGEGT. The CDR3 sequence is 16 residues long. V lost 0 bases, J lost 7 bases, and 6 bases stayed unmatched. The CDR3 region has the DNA TGTGCCAGCAGTTACTCGAGGTCTAGCGGGGGTAATGAGCAGTTCTTC. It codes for CASSYSRSSGGNEQFF.

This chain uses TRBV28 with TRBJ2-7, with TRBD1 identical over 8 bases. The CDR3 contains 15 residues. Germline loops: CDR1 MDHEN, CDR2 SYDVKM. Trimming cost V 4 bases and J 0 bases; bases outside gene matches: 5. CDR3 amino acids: CASSSGQGNSYEQYF. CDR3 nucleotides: TGTGCCAGCAGTTCCGGACAGGGCAACTCCTACGAGCAGTACTTC.